A selection of T cell receptor beta chains follows, all from one sample in a study of early T cells in non-severe SARS-CoV-2 infection. One entry per CDR3 protein results from TCRdb running MiXCR on the 5' RACE reads. The data hold around 82,000 distinct CDR3 sequences, with roughly 12% observed a single time. The sample taken for sequencing was whole blood. The source is an adult who was a healthcare worker with PCR-confirmed SARS-CoV-2 infection or an uninfected control (not recorded which). The CDR3 runs from the conserved cysteine through the conserved F or W.

CASSVEGGSRTDTQYF | TRBJ2-3 | TRBV9
CASSQGRNRELSEQFF | TRBJ2-1 | TRBV4-2
CASSSLDRGGEETQYF | TRBJ2-5 | TRBV7-9
CASYLRGGQSSYNEQFF | TRBJ2-1 | TRBV6-1
CASSNRANEKLFF | TRBJ1-4 | TRBV25-1
CASSESGTGPEQYF | TRBJ2-7 | TRBV10-1
CASSPLDLRRGELFF | TRBJ2-2 | TRBV3-1
CASSLGRQGNTEAFF | TRBJ1-1 | TRBV27
CAWGQVNTEAFF | TRBJ1-1 | TRBV30
CASSLGTNTGELFF | TRBJ2-2 | TRBV7-3
CAWGGDRLF | TRBJ1-1 | TRBV30
CASSLTRNQPQHF | TRBJ1-5 | TRBV27
CASSLAPFGNTIYF | TRBJ1-3 | TRBV28
CASNPTTADTQYF | TRBJ2-3 | TRBV19
CSARGPGQTYNEQFF | TRBJ2-1 | TRBV20-1
CASSPTSGRYRSYEQYF | TRBJ2-7 | TRBV19
CASSIRQVTATEAFF | TRBJ1-1 | TRBV27
CASSLVRQNSPLHF | TRBJ1-6 | TRBV28
CASSHNSGGLGEQYF | TRBJ2-7 | TRBV7-2
CASSVTSGNSYNEQFF | TRBJ2-1 | TRBV2
CASSPTGGSRGNTEAFF | TRBJ1-1 | TRBV28
CASRRLAVNSGANVLTF | TRBJ2-6 | TRBV6-5
CASSLSGTSVYNEQFF | TRBJ2-1 | TRBV7-2
CASSFRGGQGNNQPQHF | TRBJ1-5 | TRBV27
CASSPTQGGVDEQFF | TRBJ2-1 | TRBV18
CASSLEAGSTDTQYF | TRBJ2-3 | TRBV7-8
CASSSRWTGREKLFF | TRBJ1-4 | TRBV7-8
CAISESWDSENIQYF | TRBJ2-4 | TRBV10-3
CASRAASGILETQYF | TRBJ2-5 | TRBV2